A single sample is the source of the 25 T cell receptor beta chains below, sequenced in a study of blood T cells in healthy people across ages (dated by TCRdb to about 2015). Preparation of the library involved 5' RACE. Instrument used: Illumina HiSeq 2500. A second PCR of roughly 7 to 11 cycles was performed with a sample-barcoded 5' primer and a J-beta primer mix. Through fastp at Q25 and MiXCR, TCRdb rebuilt clones from the public reads, retaining in-frame beta chains. Here each entry gathers all rows of one CDR3 protein and keeps the most common genes and DNA. The sample yields about 400,000 distinct CDR3 sequences; about 49% were counted once. Clones ranked in the top ten supply 51% of the sample. Specimen: blood. The receptors come from a man aged 55 to 70 in good health.

The V and J genes are TRBV28 and TRBJ2-3; 8 positions match TRBD2. With V trimmed by 5 bases and J by 4 bases, 8 bases remained unmatched. The CDR3 sequence is 15 residues long. CDR1 and CDR2 from the germline V gene are MDHEN and SYDVKM. DNA of the CDR3: TGTGCCAGCAGTCTTAGCGGGATTAGGGCAGATACGCAGTATTTT. Protein product: CASSLSGIRADTQYF.

This clonotype was counted a few times. The chain has TRBV6-2 or TRBV6-3 and TRBJ2-5; D remains unclear. Per germline, CDR1 MNHEY and CDR2 SVGEGT. V was trimmed by 2 bases and J by 2 bases, leaving 9 bases between them. There are 14 residues in the CDR3. The CDR3: CASSYGSPQETQYF. CDR3 DNA sequence: TGTGCCAGCAGTTACGGGTCACCTCAAGAGACCCAGTACTTC.

This chain connects TRBV11-1 to TRBJ2-7, with 7 bases lining up with TRBD1. Germline lookup yields CDR1 SGHAT and CDR2 FQDESV (reference sequence). V dropped 5 bases and J dropped 0; count of bases not matched to a gene: 7. This CDR3 has 15 residues. The CDR3 sequence: CASSPRDSNSYEQYF. As DNA, the CDR3 is TGTGCCAGCAGCCCACGGGACAGTAACTCCTACGAGCAGTACTTC.

The chain uses TRBV6-2 or TRBV6-3 and TRBJ2-3, with TRBD2 as a possible D gene (5 bases). This CDR3 spans 14 amino acids. The germline CDR1 and CDR2 sequences are MNHEY and SVGEGT. The germline V and J ends were trimmed by 5 bases and 2 bases, with 11 bases remaining between them. CDR3 amino acids: CASSDGDSTDTQYF. The CDR3 DNA reads as TGTGCCAGCAGTGACGGGGATTCCACAGATACGCAGTATTTT.

This clonotype came up once. At one of its ends the junction is not consistent with the germline gene, which may arise from a read error. The chain carries TRBV7-9 and TRBJ2-1; 11 bases are shared with TRBD2. Germline CDR1 SEHNR, CDR2 FQNEAQ (reference sequence). The length of the CDR3 is 20 residues. CDR3 bases: TGTGCCAGCAGCCCAAAGACTAGCGGGGCTAGCCGGAGTTACTACAATGATCAGTTCTTC. Its translation: CASSPKTSGASRSYYNDQFF.

At least ten counts were recorded for this clonotype. The chain carries TRBV24-1 and TRBJ2-7; 9 bases agree with TRBD1. CDR3 size: 15 residues. The trim removed 5 bases at V and 0 bases at J, leaving 4 bases unmatched. Germline V gene data show CDR1 as KGHDR and CDR2 as SFDVKD. CDR3 bases: TGTGCCACCAGTGCCTCGACAGGGGGCTCCTACGAGCAGTACTTC. Protein sequence: CATSASTGGSYEQYF.

This clonotype was counted between two and nine times. This chain links TRBV20-1 with TRBJ2-7; a weak D match, TRBD2 (6 bases). Germline V CDR1 and CDR2: DFQATT, SNEGSKA (reference sequence). The V end was cut by 7 bases, the J end by 2 bases, with 21 bases between. This CDR3 is built from 15 residues. The DNA of the CDR3 is TGCAGTGTTATTAGTGGCGGTGGCGGGACCTACGAGCAGTACTTC. Its protein is CSVISGGGGTYEQYF.

V gene TRBV11-2 combines with J gene TRBJ2-5, with 9 bases lining up with TRBD2. Germline trimming cut 5 bases from V and 5 bases from J; bases unmatched to any gene: 12. The CDR3 is 16 amino acids. Germline lookup yields CDR1 SGHAT and CDR2 FQNNGV. The CDR3 sequence is CASSRFAAGGPETQYF. In DNA form, the CDR3 reads TGTGCCAGCAGCCGATTCGCGGCGGGGGGGCCCGAGACCCAGTACTTC.

This clonotype was recorded a few times. V is TRBV20-1 and J is TRBJ2-3; 9 bases are shared with TRBD2. CDR1 is DFQATT and CDR2 is SNEGSKA in the germline V gene (reference sequence). This CDR3 has 19 residues. Germline trimming cut 4 bases from V and 4 bases from J; bases unmatched to any gene: 21. The CDR3 here is CSATHWASGVDVVPDTQYF. CDR3 coding DNA: TGCAGTGCTACTCATTGGGCTAGCGGGGTGGATGTCGTCCCAGATACGCAGTATTTT.

The chain joins TRBV4-3 to TRBJ2-5; TRBD1 matches 9 bases. The DNA matches TRBJ2-1 better at its end, which makes the J call doubtful. The CDR3 extends over 15 amino acids. Germline V CDR1 and CDR2: LGHNA, YSLEER. CDR3 sequence (DNA): TGCGCCAGCAGCCAGGACCGGGACAGGGTAGAGACCCAGTTCTTC. As protein: CASSQDRDRVETQFF.

This clonotype was found many times. The chain has TRBV12-3 or TRBV12-4 and TRBJ2-5, with 12 bases fitting TRBD2. The CDR3 is 14 amino acids. The V segment lost 6 bases and the J segment 4 bases; nucleotides outside the gene matches: 3. This chain's CDR3 is CASSLAGGRETQYF. CDR3 coding DNA: TGTGCCAGCAGCCTAGCGGGGGGGCGAGAGACCCAGTACTTC.

This chain uses TRBV7-2 with TRBJ2-1, with 7 bases fitting TRBD2. CDR3 length: 15 amino acids. Germline CDR1 reads SGHTA; CDR2 reads FQGNSA. The J segment lost 6 bases and the V segment lost 8 bases, leaving 13 bases of the junction unmatched. The CDR3 here is CASGEEGGVPNEQFF. The CDR3 nucleotides are TGTGCCAGCGGCGAAGAGGGAGGGGTTCCCAATGAGCAGTTCTTC.

This clonotype was seen a handful of times. V is TRBV11-2 and J is TRBJ2-3, with D maybe TRBD1 (5 bases). Trimming removed 3 bases at V and 4 bases at J, with 14 bases between. CDR1 and CDR2 (germline): SGHAT, FQNNGV. The CDR3 covers 15 residues. CDR3 amino acids: CASSFLRQSPDTQYF. CDR3 in DNA: TGTGCCAGCAGCTTTCTTAGACAGTCCCCAGATACGCAGTATTTT.

The chain links TRBV5-4 to TRBJ2-3; 9 bases line up with TRBD2. J was trimmed by 4 bases and V by 2 bases; bases with no gene match: 5. The CDR3 extends over 15 amino acids. Germline-derived CDR1 and CDR2 are SGHNT and YYREEE (reference sequence). CDR3 sequence (DNA): TGTGCCAGCAGCTTAGCGGGAGGTCGTCCAGATACGCAGTATTTT. Translating it yields CASSLAGGRPDTQYF.

V usage is TRBV6-1 and J usage is TRBJ2-1, with 8 nucleotides matching TRBD2. The ends lost 7 bases at V and 5 bases at J; junction bases unmatched: 10. The CDR3 covers 15 residues. Germline assignment: CDR1 MNHNS and CDR2 SASEGT. The CDR3 DNA reads as TGTGCCAGCACCCTTAGCGGGATTAGTAACAATGAGCAGTTCTTC. Its translation is CASTLSGISNNEQFF.

This clonotype came up once. This chain joins TRBV10-2 and TRBJ1-1; 9 bases are a match to TRBD1. With V trimmed by 6 bases and J by 2 bases, 4 bases remained unmatched. Germline CDR1 WSHSY, CDR2 SAAADI. CDR3 length equals 14 residues. CDR3 DNA sequence: TGCGCCAGCAGGGGGACAGGGAGTAACACTGAAGCTTTCTTT. As protein: CASRGTGSNTEAFF.

This clonotype was counted only a few times. J is TRBJ1-2 and V is TRBV6-2 or TRBV6-3, with TRBD1 matching over 8 bases. V shed 5 bases, J shed 4 bases, and the junction held 3 bases outside the gene matches. Germline V CDR1 and CDR2: MNHEY, SVGEGT. The CDR3 has 13 residues. CDR3 sequence reads: CASSGQGPYGYTF. DNA of the CDR3: TGTGCCAGCAGTGGACAGGGACCCTATGGCTACACCTTC.

This clonotype was observed a few times. The chain employs TRBV12-3 or TRBV12-4 and TRBJ1-2; TRBD1 matches at 11 bases. This CDR3 region has 14 residues. Losses at the gene ends were 6 bases for V and 7 bases for J; bases not matched to a gene: 7. The CDR3 DNA sequence: TGTGCCAGCAGCCCGGACAGGGGGCTTGGTGGCTACACCTTC. Protein sequence: CASSPDRGLGGYTF.

J is TRBJ2-1 and V is TRBV20-1; the match to TRBD2 covers 9 bases. The V gene's germline CDR1 is DFQATT and CDR2 SNEGSKA (reference sequence). CDR3 length: 15 residues. J gave up 8 bases and V 6 bases, and 14 bases lay outside the gene matches. In DNA form, the CDR3 reads TGCAGTGCCGTCCGGCGGGAGGGCCGGGTCGATGAGCAGTTCTTC. This translates into CSAVRREGRVDEQFF.

This chain links TRBV7-9 with TRBJ2-1; D possibly corresponds to TRBD2 (7 bases). Trimming took 6 bases from V and 6 from J, leaving 18 bases between them. The CDR3 loop spans 15 amino acids. Per the germline V gene, CDR1 is SEHNR and CDR2 is FQNEAQ (reference sequence). In nucleotides, the CDR3 is TGTGCCAGCAGGATAGGGGGGGCCTCAGTCAATGAGCAGTTCTTC. The encoded protein is CASRIGGASVNEQFF.

This chain joins TRBV11-2 and TRBJ2-5; the D gene is possibly TRBD2 (5 bases). The V gene lost 2 bases and the J gene lost 2 bases, with 15 bases spanning the gap. The CDR3 extends over 16 amino acids. Germline V gene sequence: CDR1 SGHAT, CDR2 FQNNGV. CDR3 bases: TGTGCCAGCAGCTTAACGGCTAGCCCAACGCAAGAGACCCAGTACTTC. This codes for CASSLTASPTQETQYF.

At least ten counts were recorded for this clonotype. The rearrangement links TRBV20-1 to TRBJ2-7; 10 bases fit TRBD2. This CDR3 spans 15 amino acids. The germline gives CDR1 DFQATT, CDR2 SNEGSKA (reference sequence). J lost 0 bases, V lost 6 bases, and 8 bases had no gene match. This chain's CDR3 is CSAIDTSGNSYEQYF. CDR3 bases: TGCAGTGCCATTGATACTAGCGGGAACTCCTACGAGCAGTACTTC.

The chain employs TRBV7-9 and TRBJ1-4, with 9 bases aligning to TRBD1. This CDR3 region has 14 residues. V shed 5 bases, J shed 7 bases, and the junction held 5 bases outside the gene matches. Germline-derived CDR1 and CDR2 are SEHNR and FQNEAQ (reference sequence). CDR3 loop: CASSVQGAPEKLFF. The CDR3 coding sequence is TGTGCCAGCAGCGTACAGGGGGCGCCTGAAAAACTGTTTTTT.

This rearrangement joins TRBV23-1 to TRBJ2-1, with 7 bases fitting TRBD2. TRBV23-1 falls under the ORF class, with uncertain function. V dropped 4 bases and J dropped 8; count of bases not matched to a gene: 11. The CDR3 extends over 15 amino acids. The CDR3 protein is CASSRSTEAGDEQFF. DNA for the CDR3: TGCGCCAGCAGTCGATCCACGGAGGCGGGGGATGAGCAGTTCTTC.

This chain links TRBV7-2 with TRBJ1-2; the match to TRBD1 covers 7 bases. Germline V gives CDR1 SGHTA, CDR2 FQGNSA. The CDR3 has 13 residues. The junction had 4 bases not matched to a gene; V was cut back by 5 bases and J by 4 bases. DNA of the CDR3: TGTGCCAGCAGCGTACAGGGGCGCTATGGCTACACCTTC. It is translated as CASSVQGRYGYTF.